This paragraph reports one TCR beta chain. Its antigen is still unknown. Germline assignment: CDR1 SGHTA and CDR2 FQGNSA. The V gene end was trimmed by 7 bases and the J gene end by 7 bases; junction bases not matched to a gene: 13. The CDR3 is 15 residues long. These data belong to a study of beta chain features in type 1 diabetes. The study's findings and limits: People with Type 1 diabetes carried modestly yet significantly shorter TCRB CDR3s in all four CD4+ subsets. Researchers caution that PCR might favor shorter templates, equally among patients and controls.

The study reverse transcribed the entire isolated RNA, so it sequenced expressed TCRB transcripts. Clones were read by immunoSEQ multiplex PCR, and TCRdb kept only the in-frame ones, dropping some. The sample has some 250,000 clones, around 13% seen once. The receptor comes from a man aged 25-40 years with type 1 diabetes. Sequenced input: naive CD4+ T cells from blood. This chain connects TRBV7-2 to TRBJ2-1, with TRBD2 matching over 7 bases. In nucleotides, the CDR3 is TGTGCCAGCACCCAAGCGGGGAGGGCCGGGAATGAGCAGTTCTTC. This gives the protein CASTQAGRAGNEQFF.